The 27 T cell receptor beta chains below were found in one sample sequenced in a study of beta chain features in type 1 diabetes. Every bit of the isolated RNA underwent reverse transcription, so sequencing read expressed TCRB transcripts. Profiling relied on immunoSEQ multiplex PCR, and the TCRdb table lists in-frame clones only, not all of them. Seen here are about 240,000 clones, around a quarter observed once, and the top ten hold 4%. The material sequenced was central memory CD4+ T cells from blood. The origin of the receptors is a young man in good health.

This clone was observed a few times. This rearrangement joins TRBV6-5 to TRBJ2-7; D is unclear. V was trimmed by 6 bases and J by 2 bases, leaving 11 bases between them. Germline CDR1 MNHEY, CDR2 SVGAGI. The CDR3 totals 13 residues. As DNA, the CDR3 is TGTGCCAGCAGCTTAACGGCTACCTACGAGCAGTACTTC. Translation: CASSLTATYEQYF.

This clone was picked up one time. The chain couples TRBV10-1 to TRBJ1-1; D remains unclear. Trimming cost V 3 bases and J 0 bases, with 14 bases left between them. Germline CDR1 is WNHNN and CDR2 is SYGVQD (reference sequence). This CDR3 has 16 residues. CDR3 nucleotides: TGCGCCAGCAGTGAAGGGAATAGAGACTTGAACACTGAAGCTTTCTTT. As protein: CASSEGNRDLNTEAFF.

This clone has more than one count but fewer than ten. The chain links TRBV29-1 to TRBJ2-7, with 8 bases lining up with TRBD1. V lost 8 bases, J lost 6 bases, and 6 bases stayed unmatched. The V gene's germline CDR1 is SQVTM and CDR2 ANQGSEA. CDR3 length: 11 amino acids. The CDR3 reads CSTGGPGEQYF. The CDR3 coding sequence is TGCAGCACAGGGGGGCCCGGCGAGCAGTACTTC.

This clone was observed a few times. The genes are TRBV5-4 and TRBJ2-3; D might be TRBD1 (6 bases). Germline CDR1 reads SGHNT; CDR2 reads YYREEE (reference sequence). Between the trimmed V and J ends, which lost 4 bases and 1 base, there was a span of 13 bases. The CDR3 extends over 15 amino acids. This CDR3 is CASSTRGARTDTQYF. In DNA form, the CDR3 reads TGTGCCAGCAGCACCAGGGGCGCCCGCACAGATACGCAGTATTTT.

J is TRBJ2-1 and V is TRBV6-1; 8 nucleotides align to TRBD2. This CDR3 has 14 residues. Unmatched junction bases numbered 8, after V lost 5 bases and J lost 8 bases. Germline CDR1 and CDR2: MNHNS and SASEGT. The CDR3 spells CASSPRGLVDEQFF. The CDR3 DNA follows: TGTGCCAGCAGTCCTCGGGGACTAGTGGATGAGCAGTTCTTC.

The chain combines TRBV7-9 with TRBJ1-5; D gene uncertain. In germline, CDR1 is SEHNR, CDR2 FQNEAQ (reference sequence). CDR3 size: 14 residues. The V gene lost 3 bases and the J gene lost 7 bases, with 13 bases spanning the gap. CDR3 loop: CASSFGWERQPQHF. The CDR3 DNA sequence: TGTGCCAGCAGCTTTGGGTGGGAAAGGCAGCCCCAGCATTTT.

The chain carries TRBV7-2 and TRBJ2-3; no definite D call. Germline loops: CDR1 SGHTA, CDR2 FQGNSA. V was pared by 5 bases and J by 1 base, with 10 bases between. This CDR3 region has 14 residues. This CDR3 is CASSPDGRTDTQYF. CDR3 nucleotide sequence: TGTGCCAGCAGCCCCGACGGGCGCACAGATACGCAGTATTTT.

This clone was detected a few times. In DNA, the CDR3 is TGTGCCTGGAGTAAAAGAAGGGACCAGCCCCAGCATTTT. Protein sequence: CAWSKRRDQPQHF. The chain links TRBV30 to TRBJ1-5; TRBD1 is a possible D gene (5 bases). Trimming stripped 2 bases from V and 7 bases from J, with 12 bases between. CDR1 GTSNPN and CDR2 SVGIG come from the germline V gene (reference sequence). The CDR3 totals 13 residues. Using reference TRBV30 and TRBJ1-5 for the parts outside the CDR3, the full variable domain is SQTIHQWPATLVQPVGSPLSLECTVEGTSNPNLYWYRQAAGRGLQLLFYSVGIGQISSEVPQNLSASRPQDRQFILSSKKLLLSDSGFYLCAWSKRRDQPQHFGDGTRLSIL.

This clone turned up a few times. J is TRBJ2-2 and V is TRBV4-2; 10 bases match TRBD1. Germline assignment: CDR1 LGHNA and CDR2 YNFKEQ. This CDR3 has 15 amino acids. After removal of 4 bases from V and 3 bases from J, the junction contained 2 bases not matched to a gene. The CDR3 sequence: CASSRGQGYTGELFF. The DNA for the CDR3 is TGTGCCAGCAGCCGGGGACAGGGGTACACCGGGGAGCTGTTTTTT.

The rearrangement joins TRBV6-6 to TRBJ2-7; D is unresolved. V was trimmed by 4 bases and J by 4 bases, leaving 5 bases between them. This CDR3 region has 11 residues. Germline V CDR1 and CDR2: MNHNY, SVGAGI (reference sequence). The CDR3 DNA is TGTGCCAGCAGTTCCCGGTACGAGCAGTACTTC. Its translation is CASSSRYEQYF.

The sample holds a few counts of this clone. This chain uses TRBV7-9 with TRBJ2-7; 7 positions match TRBD1. Germline V lookup: CDR1 SEHNR, CDR2 FQNEAQ (reference sequence). The CDR3 contains 14 residues. With V trimmed by 3 bases and J by 3 bases, 5 bases remained unmatched. In nucleotides, the CDR3 is TGTGCCAGCAGCTTGGGAAGGGACAGCTACGAGCAGTACTTC. It codes for CASSLGRDSYEQYF.

Only a few counts were recorded for this clone. This specimen includes other DNA sequences encoding the same CDR3. The rearrangement uses TRBV9 and TRBJ2-5; 9 nucleotides match TRBD2. This CDR3 region has 15 residues. V shed 2 bases and J 4 bases; nucleotides not matched to a gene: 6. Germline V gives CDR1 SGDLS, CDR2 YYNGEE. CDR3 sequence: CASSVEREEGETQYF. CDR3 coding DNA: TGTGCCAGCAGCGTGGAGCGGGAGGAGGGAGAGACCCAGTACTTC.

The chain has TRBV7-8 and TRBJ2-5; possibly TRBD2 for D (5 bases). The CDR3 contains 13 residues. Germline lookup yields CDR1 SGHVS and CDR2 FQNEAQ. The V end lost 5 bases, the J end lost 5 bases, and 12 bases lay between the germline ends. This CDR3 is CASSLSLVETQYF. CDR3 DNA sequence: TGTGCCAGCAGCCTATCACTAGTCGAGACCCAGTACTTC. Supplemented by reference TRBV7-8 and TRBJ2-5, the full variable domain reads GAGVSQSPRYKVAKRGQDVALRCDPISGHVSLFWYQQALGQGPEFLTYFQNEAQLDKSGLPSDRFFAERPEGSVSTLKIQRTQQEDSAVYLCASSLSLVETQYFGPGTRLLVL.

V is TRBV29-1 and J is TRBJ2-5; 12 nucleotides line up with TRBD2. With the DNA end fitting TRBJ2-7 better, the J assignment may be wrong. Germline loops: CDR1 SQVTM, CDR2 ANQGSEA. The CDR3 length is 13 residues. The chain's CDR3 is CSVATSGRYEQYF. The CDR3 DNA sequence: TGCAGCGTGGCGACTAGCGGGAGATACGAGCAGTACTTC.

The chain is built from TRBV6-1 and TRBJ1-5; maybe TRBD1 (6 bases). V gave up 0 bases and J gave up 2 bases, with 11 bases separating them. The CDR3 consists of 16 residues. The V gene's germline CDR1 is MNHNS and CDR2 SASEGT. CDR3 in amino acids: CASSEASGAGNQPQHF. In DNA, the CDR3 is TGTGCCAGCAGTGAAGCTTCAGGGGCTGGCAATCAGCCCCAGCATTTT.

Points on this clone: This could be a read error, since a much larger clone is one nucleotide away. This chain uses TRBV7-9 with TRBJ2-5; TRBD1 might be the D (5 bases). The germline CDR1 and CDR2 sequences are SEHNR and FQNEAQ (reference sequence). The CDR3 has 13 residues. The CDR3 region is CASSLGAGETQYF. CDR3 sequence (DNA): TGTGCCAGCAGTTTAGGGGCAGGAGAGACCCAGTACTTC.

Worth noting for this clone: Just one base apart from a much larger clone, this may be a read error. The chain couples TRBV7-6 to TRBJ2-5; D gene ambiguous. V dropped 3 bases and J dropped 1 base, with 0 bases sitting between them. Germline V gene sequence: CDR1 SGHVS, CDR2 FNYEAQ. The CDR3 consists of 11 residues. CDR3 coding DNA: TGTGCCAGCAGCTTCCAAGAGACCCAGTACTTC. Its translation: CASSFQETQYF.

The gene calls are TRBV5-1 and TRBJ2-1; TRBD2 matches 13 bases. V lost 5 bases to trimming and J lost 10 bases; unmatched junction nucleotides: 3. The germline gives CDR1 SGHRS, CDR2 YFSETQ. CDR3 length: 13 amino acids. DNA for the CDR3: TGCGCCAGCAGACTAGCGGGAGGGCGCGAGCAGTTCTTC. Protein sequence: CASRLAGGREQFF. Complete variable domain (other parts from reference TRBV5-1 and TRBJ2-1): KAGVTQTPRYLIKTRGQQVTLSCSPISGHRSVSWYQQTPGQGLQFLFEYFSETQRNKGNFPGRFSGRQFSNSRSEMNVSTLELGDSALYLCASRLAGGREQFFGPGTRLTVL.

The chain employs TRBV29-1 and TRBJ2-3, with D maybe TRBD1 (6 bases). CDR3 length equals 14 residues. Germline V gene data show CDR1 as SQVTM and CDR2 as ANQGSEA. The V and J ends lost 8 bases and 5 bases respectively, with 20 bases between them. The CDR3 is CSLKGDIFLDTQYF. The DNA for the CDR3 is TGCAGCCTAAAGGGGGACATCTTTCTAGATACGCAGTATTTT.

This chain connects TRBV27 to TRBJ2-5; tentatively, D is TRBD1 or TRBD2 (6 bases each). Between the trimmed V and J ends, which lost 5 bases and 4 bases, there was a span of 17 bases. CDR3 length equals 15 residues. CDR1 is MNHEY and CDR2 is SMNVEV in the germline V gene (reference sequence). CDR3 sequence: CASSPGTGRRETQYF. The CDR3 coding sequence is TGTGCCAGCAGTCCCGGAACAGGGAGGCGAGAGACCCAGTACTTC.

The gene calls are TRBV30 and TRBJ2-1, with 9 positions matching TRBD1. Germline CDR1 GTSNPN, CDR2 SVGIG (reference sequence). Trimming cost V 2 bases and J 7 bases; bases outside gene matches: 6. This CDR3 has 14 residues. The CDR3 sequence is CAWSKGQGGNEQFF. The CDR3 nucleotides read TGTGCCTGGAGTAAGGGACAGGGAGGAAATGAGCAGTTCTTC.

This clone was observed a handful of times. This CDR3 reads CSVGEQINTEAFF. As DNA, the CDR3 is TGCAGCGTTGGTGAACAGATAAACACTGAAGCTTTCTTT. The chain joins TRBV29-1 to TRBJ1-1; D unclear. The V end lost 4 bases, the J end lost 2 bases, and 11 bases lay between the germline ends. Per the germline V gene, CDR1 is SQVTM and CDR2 is ANQGSEA. This CDR3 has 13 residues.

The chain combines TRBV7-9 with TRBJ2-3; TRBD2 might be the D (6 bases). The CDR3 has 15 amino acids. The V gene lost 3 bases and the J gene lost 2 bases, with 12 bases spanning the gap. Germline CDR1 is SEHNR and CDR2 is FQNEAQ (reference sequence). CDR3 loop: CASSFSAGSTDTQYF. As DNA, the CDR3 is TGTGCCAGCAGCTTCTCGGCGGGGTCCACAGATACGCAGTATTTT.

The rearrangement links TRBV9 to TRBJ2-5, with D possibly TRBD1 on 6 matching bases. The length of the CDR3 is 16 residues. Germline values: CDR1 SGDLS, CDR2 YYNGEE. The V end was cut by 0 bases, the J end by 4 bases, with 16 bases between. CDR3 bases: TGTGCCAGCAGCGTAGCCGCAGGGGCAGTGGGAGAGACCCAGTACTTC. It translates to CASSVAAGAVGETQYF.

The chain joins TRBV19 to TRBJ1-6; D possibly corresponds to TRBD1 (5 bases). V lost 7 bases and J lost 5, with 9 bases in between. CDR3 length: 13 amino acids. Germline lookup yields CDR1 LNHDA and CDR2 SQIVND (reference sequence). The CDR3 nucleotides are TGTGCCAGTAAAGAGGGGAATAATTCACCCCTCCACTTT. Translated, it gives CASKEGNNSPLHF.

The chain links TRBV6-5 to TRBJ1-5; tentatively, D is TRBD1 (5 bases). CDR3 length: 15 residues. Germline V gives CDR1 MNHEY, CDR2 SVGAGI. V was pared by 5 bases and J by 2 bases, with 13 bases between. CDR3 DNA: TGTGCCAGCAGTACAGGACGTACGCGCAATCAGCCCCAGCATTTT. It specifies CASSTGRTRNQPQHF.

This chain links TRBV14 with TRBJ2-2; no definite D call. The ends were cut back, 3 bases at V and 7 bases at J, with 12 bases in the middle. Germline CDR1 is SGHDN and CDR2 is FVKESK. This CDR3 has 14 residues. The CDR3 reads CASSHPGWDGELFF. Here the CDR3 DNA reads TGTGCCAGCAGCCATCCCGGTTGGGACGGGGAGCTGTTTTTT. Based on the CDR3 plus reference TRBV14 and TRBJ2-2, the full variable domain is EAGVTQFPSHSVIEKGQTVTLRCDPISGHDNLYWYRRVMGKEIKFLLHFVKESKQDESGMPNNRFLAERTGGTYSTLKVQPAELEDSGVYFCASSHPGWDGELFFGEGSRLTVL.